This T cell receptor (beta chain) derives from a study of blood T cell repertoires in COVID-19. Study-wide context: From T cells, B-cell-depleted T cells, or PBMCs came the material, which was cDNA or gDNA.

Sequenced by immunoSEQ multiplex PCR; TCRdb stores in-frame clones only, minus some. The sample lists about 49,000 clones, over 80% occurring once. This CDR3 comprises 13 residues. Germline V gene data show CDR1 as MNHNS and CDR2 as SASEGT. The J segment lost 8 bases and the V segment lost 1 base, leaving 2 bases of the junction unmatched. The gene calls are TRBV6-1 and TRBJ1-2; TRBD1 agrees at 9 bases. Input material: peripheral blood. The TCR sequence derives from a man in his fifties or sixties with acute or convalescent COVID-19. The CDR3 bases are TGTGCCAGCAGTGAAGGGGGACAGGGAGGCTACACCTTC. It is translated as CASSEGGQGGYTF.